This T cell receptor (beta chain) was identified during a study of blood T cell repertoires in COVID-19. Turning to the study itself: Whether acute or convalescent, the COVID-19 samples came from the United States, Italy and Spain. Sources were T cells, B-cell-depleted T cells, or PBMCs; the material itself was cDNA or gDNA.

This clone was detected a few times. Germline-derived CDR1 and CDR2 are SGHTA and FQGNSA. V gave up 4 bases and J gave up 9 bases, with 16 bases separating them. The CDR3 is made up of 14 amino acids. Study processing details: Nucleated cell number was recorded as an estimate derived from reference gene primer amplification. TCRdb's table, derived via immunoSEQ multiplex PCR, lists solely in-frame clones and lacks some. The V and J calls and clone size come from that table; D and trimming were worked out from the DNA. Of about 220,000 clones in the sample, about four fifths were seen once. The source is a woman aged 80 or over with acute or convalescent COVID-19. Sequencing was done on a sample of peripheral blood. The J gene is TRBJ2-1, the V gene TRBV7-2; D is uncertain. The CDR3, as DNA: TGTGCCAGCAGCTCCACAGAAACCTTAAGTGAGCAGTTCTTC. Its protein product is CASSSTETLSEQFF.